This passage covers 22 T cell receptor beta chains from one sample sequenced in a study of cytomegalovirus exposure and HLA in healthy donors. The PCR employed 60 Vbeta primers together with 13 Jbeta primers. Using immunoSEQ multiplex PCR, the repertoire was profiled, and TCRdb retains in-frame clones only, with some absent. The repertoire holds approximately 150,000 clones, with around 79% as singletons. Sequenced material: PBMCs. The receptors originated from a man between 50 and 59 years old in good health and CMV-seropositive.

The J gene is TRBJ2-2, the V gene TRBV19; 8 positions match TRBD1. The germline CDR1 and CDR2 sequences are LNHDA and SQIVND (reference sequence). V was pared by 6 bases and J by 4 bases, with 7 bases of the junction left unmatched. The CDR3 consists of 15 residues. The CDR3 DNA follows: TGTGCCAGTAGCATACAGGGGGTACCCACCGGGGAGCTGTTTTTT. It codes for CASSIQGVPTGELFF.

The V gene is TRBV28, the J gene TRBJ1-2; D not resolved. The CDR3 is 14 amino acids. Germline CDR1 reads MDHEN; CDR2 reads SYDVKM. V was cut by 9 bases and J by 4 bases, with 18 bases left in between. The CDR3 DNA follows: TGTGCCAGTCGTGGAGGGAAGAAACTCTATGGCTACACCTTC. Translating it yields CASRGGKKLYGYTF.

J is TRBJ2-1 and V is TRBV6-4; TRBD2 might be the D (6 bases). The V gene lost 0 bases and the J gene lost 7 bases, with 16 bases spanning the gap. There are 16 residues in the CDR3. CDR1 and CDR2 from the germline V gene are MRHNA and SNTAGT. CDR3 coding DNA: TGTGCCAGCAGTGACTCGTTAACGGGAGTACTGAATGAGCAGTTCTTC. This codes for CASSDSLTGVLNEQFF.

This clone was seen a few times. This chain uses TRBV6-6 with TRBJ1-4; TRBD1 aligns across 10 bases. The V gene end was trimmed by 6 bases and the J gene end by 7 bases; junction bases not matched to a gene: 8. Per germline, CDR1 MNHNY and CDR2 SVGAGI (reference sequence). CDR3 length: 15 residues. CDR3: CASRKPGTGVEKLFF. In DNA form, the CDR3 reads TGTGCCAGCAGGAAACCCGGGACAGGGGTTGAAAAACTGTTTTTT.

A single count supports this clone. This rearrangement joins TRBV7-2 to TRBJ1-4, with 8 bases identical to TRBD1. The CDR3 covers 15 residues. Germline CDR1 is SGHTA and CDR2 is FQGNSA. J lost 7 bases, V lost 5 bases, and 9 bases had no gene match. The CDR3 DNA sequence: TGTGCCAGCAGCAACGCCGGGACAGGCTTTGAAAAACTGTTTTTT. It translates to CASSNAGTGFEKLFF.

On this clone: Other DNA variants within this sample encode the same CDR3. This sequence joins TRBV5-1 and TRBJ2-2, with TRBD2 identical over 8 bases. CDR1 and CDR2 from the germline V gene are SGHRS and YFSETQ. CDR3 size: 15 residues. The junction had 0 bases not matched to a gene; V was cut back by 0 bases and J by 2 bases. The CDR3 reads CASSLVAGNTGELFF. CDR3 DNA sequence: TGCGCCAGCAGCTTGGTAGCGGGAAACACCGGGGAGCTGTTTTTT.

The chain joins TRBV2 to TRBJ2-4, with 14 bases that match TRBD2. Germline V gene sequence: CDR1 SNHLY, CDR2 FYNNEI. The CDR3 has 15 residues. After removal of 6 bases from V and 10 bases from J, the junction contained 8 bases not matched to a gene. CDR3 sequence (DNA): TGTGCCAGCAGGGGGACTAGCGGGGGTCCTGCAATTCAGTACTTC. Amino acids: CASRGTSGGPAIQYF.

This clone was picked up one time. DNA of the CDR3: TGTGCCAGCTCACCGGGACAGGGAAGCTCCTACGAGCAGTACTTC. Its translation is CASSPGQGSSYEQYF. The gene calls are TRBV18 and TRBJ2-7; TRBD1 matches 9 bases. J was trimmed by 0 bases and V by 3 bases; bases with no gene match: 3. The CDR3 is made up of 15 amino acids. Germline-derived CDR1 and CDR2 are KGHSH and LQKENI.

The J gene is TRBJ1-2, the V gene TRBV5-1; D is uncertain. Germline CDR1 is SGHRS and CDR2 is YFSETQ. The CDR3 has 15 amino acids. V lost 0 bases and J lost 6, with 15 bases in between. The CDR3 DNA follows: TGCGCCAGCAGCTTGGCCAAAGTAGAAACCGATGGCTACACCTTC. Encoded protein: CASSLAKVETDGYTF.

This chain joins TRBV5-4 and TRBJ2-4; tentative D call: TRBD1 (5 bases). Trimming pared 5 bases from V and 0 bases from J, leaving 9 bases between. CDR3 length: 14 residues. Germline V gives CDR1 SGHNT, CDR2 YYREEE (reference sequence). The CDR3: CASSSQGAKNIQYF. In DNA form, the CDR3 reads TGTGCCAGCAGTAGCCAGGGAGCCAAAAACATTCAGTACTTC.

This clone was observed a handful of times. The chain links TRBV5-1 to TRBJ2-7; the match to TRBD2 covers 11 bases. The length of the CDR3 is 13 residues. With 5 bases clipped from V and 5 bases from J, the junction kept 3 bases outside the gene matches. Germline loops: CDR1 SGHRS, CDR2 YFSETQ. This CDR3 is CASRTTSGDEQYF. DNA of the CDR3: TGCGCCAGCAGAACGACTAGCGGGGACGAGCAGTACTTC.

The genes are TRBV28 and TRBJ2-5; TRBD2 aligns across 12 bases. The J call may not be correct, given that the DNA end is closer to TRBJ2-7. Germline V lookup: CDR1 MDHEN, CDR2 SYDVKM. The CDR3 is 15 residues long. The CDR3 is CASSELAGGKYEQYF. The CDR3 nucleotides read TGTGCCAGCAGTGAACTAGCGGGAGGAAAATACGAGCAGTACTTC.

V usage is TRBV5-5 and J usage is TRBJ1-2; a weak D match, TRBD1 (6 bases). The V gene lost 4 bases and the J gene lost 3 bases, with 13 bases spanning the gap. Germline lookup yields CDR1 SGHKS and CDR2 YYEKEE (reference sequence). The CDR3 covers 14 residues. CDR3 bases: TGTGCCAGCAGCCTCGGGACACCTGACTATGGCTACACCTTC. This codes for CASSLGTPDYGYTF. Based on the CDR3 plus reference TRBV5-5 and TRBJ1-2, the full variable domain is DAGVTQSPTHLIKTRGQQVTLRCSPISGHKSVSWYQQVLGQGPQFIFQYYEKEERGRGNFPDRFSARQFPNYSSELNVNALLLGDSALYLCASSLGTPDYGYTFGSGTRLTVV.

Concerning this clone itself: One end of the junction fails to match germline, which may point to a read error. This chain uses TRBV7-9 with TRBJ2-7; D is uncertain. This CDR3 is built from 13 residues. CDR1 and CDR2 from the germline V gene are SEHNR and FQNEAQ (reference sequence). CDR3 in DNA: TGTTCCAGCAACCTACAGACCAGCTACGAGCAGTACTTC. Its protein is CSSNLQTSYEQYF.

This rearrangement joins TRBV10-3 to TRBJ1-2; a weak D match, TRBD1 (6 bases). This CDR3 has 14 residues. The V end lost 4 bases, the J end lost 5 bases, and 14 bases lay between the germline ends. Germline values: CDR1 ENHRY, CDR2 SYGVKD. CDR3 region: CAISVKQGSYGYTF. CDR3 sequence (DNA): TGTGCCATCAGTGTTAAGCAGGGGTCTTATGGCTACACCTTC.

The chain couples TRBV15 to TRBJ2-1; TRBD1 matches 7 bases. The CDR3 is 16 residues long. J gave up 4 bases and V 1 base, and 7 bases lay outside the gene matches. Per germline, CDR1 LNHNV and CDR2 YYDKDF (reference sequence). The CDR3 sequence is CATSRGDRYIYNEQFF. CDR3 DNA: TGTGCCACCAGCAGAGGGGACAGATACATATACAATGAGCAGTTCTTC.

The chain carries TRBV5-1 and TRBJ2-2; D not certain. The CDR3 extends over 13 amino acids. Germline V gene data show CDR1 as SGHRS and CDR2 as YFSETQ. V dropped 4 bases and J dropped 1 base, with 5 bases sitting between them. CDR3 DNA sequence: TGCGCCAGCAGCGGGCAGAACACCGGGGAGCTGTTTTTT. The encoded protein is CASSGQNTGELFF.

This rearrangement joins TRBV5-1 to TRBJ2-5, with D maybe TRBD1 (6 bases). With 1 base removed from V and 2 bases from J, the gap between germline ends came to 12 bases. CDR1 is SGHRS, CDR2 YFSETQ, per germline. This CDR3 spans 15 amino acids. CDR3 protein: CASSLFPGQQETQYF. The DNA of the CDR3 is TGCGCCAGCAGCTTGTTCCCCGGACAGCAAGAGACCCAGTACTTC.

This clone was detected only a few times. CDR3 in amino acids: CASSLNRGGEKLFF. The CDR3 DNA follows: TGTGCCAGCAGCTTAAACAGGGGAGGTGAAAAACTGTTTTTT. The gene calls are TRBV7-2 and TRBJ1-4, with TRBD1 matching over 7 bases. The V gene end was trimmed by 2 bases and the J gene end by 7 bases; junction bases not matched to a gene: 4. CDR1 is SGHTA and CDR2 is FQGNSA in the germline V gene. The CDR3 consists of 14 residues.

The chain couples TRBV12-5 to TRBJ2-5; the D is unclear. Per germline, CDR1 LGHNT and CDR2 FRNRAP. The CDR3 has 12 residues. V lost 5 bases and J 4 bases, leaving 8 bases between the germline ends. CDR3 in amino acids: CASGPPRETQYF. The CDR3 bases are TGTGCTAGTGGTCCCCCGAGAGAGACCCAGTACTTC.

This chain joins TRBV28 and TRBJ1-5, with D perhaps matching TRBD1 (5 bases). V lost 6 bases, J lost 4 bases, and 13 bases lay in between. The CDR3 is 14 amino acids. The germline CDR1 and CDR2 sequences are MDHEN and SYDVKM. The CDR3 here is CASRDPQGNQPQHF. The CDR3 DNA reads as TGTGCCAGCAGGGACCCCCAGGGTAATCAGCCCCAGCATTTT.

V and J are TRBV2 and TRBJ2-2; 7 bases fit TRBD1. The V gene's germline CDR1 is SNHLY and CDR2 FYNNEI. V was clipped by 5 bases and J by 4 bases; unmatched bases: 7. This CDR3 is 15 amino acids long. DNA for the CDR3: TGTGCCAGCAGTTTAGACAGGGACCTCACCGGGGAGCTGTTTTTT. Amino acid sequence: CASSLDRDLTGELFF. Based on the CDR3 plus reference TRBV2 and TRBJ2-2, the full variable domain is EPEVTQTPSHQVTQMGQEVILRCVPISNHLYFYWYRQILGQKVEFLVSFYNNEISEKSEIFDDQFSVERPDGSNFTLKIRSTKLEDSAMYFCASSLDRDLTGELFFGEGSRLTVL.